These 6 T cell receptor beta chains originate from one sample sequenced in a study of T cells after yellow fever vaccination. TCRdb re-called the 5' RACE reads with MiXCR, one entry per CDR3 protein. The sample shows about 580,000 distinct CDR3 sequences, about 15% of them seen only once. This material consisted of PBMCs, taken less than 6 days after the first yellow fever vaccination. The receptors stem from a man aged 18 to 35 who received the YFV17D yellow fever vaccine.

The chain has TRBV5-1 and TRBJ1-1, with D unresolved. V lost 5 bases and J 2 bases, leaving 10 bases between the germline ends. The CDR3 consists of 13 residues. Germline V lookup: CDR1 SGHRS, CDR2 YFSETQ. Here the CDR3 reads CASRLQDNTEAFF. The CDR3 bases are TGCGCCAGCAGACTCCAGGACAACACTGAAGCTTTCTTT.

J is TRBJ2-4 and V is TRBV20-1; 10 nucleotides match TRBD2. The CDR3 has 15 residues. Germline-derived CDR1 and CDR2 are DFQATT and SNEGSKA (reference sequence). Trimming at V came to 4 bases and at J to 0 bases, leaving 3 bases not matched to a gene. The CDR3 protein is CSATLAGVAKNIQYF. For the CDR3, the DNA is TGCAGTGCTACCCTAGCGGGGGTAGCCAAAAACATTCAGTACTTC.

This clonotype appeared a few times. V and J are TRBV6-4 and TRBJ2-3; 7 bases are shared with TRBD1. The J segment lost 2 bases and the V segment lost 8 bases, leaving 4 bases of the junction unmatched. The CDR3 spans 13 residues. Looked up from germline, CDR1 is MRHNA and CDR2 is SNTAGT. This CDR3 is CASSGQHTDTQYF. The CDR3 coding sequence is TGTGCCAGCTCGGGACAGCACACAGATACGCAGTATTTT.

This clonotype was detected a few times. The rearrangement links TRBV7-2 to TRBJ2-5; maybe TRBD2 (5 bases). Trimming stripped 2 bases from V and 2 bases from J, with 12 bases between. The V gene's germline CDR1 is SGHTA and CDR2 FQGNSA. This CDR3 has 15 residues. CDR3 residues: CASSLRSSSQETQYF. The CDR3 nucleotides are TGTGCCAGCAGCTTACGGTCTAGCTCGCAAGAGACCCAGTACTTC.

The gene calls are TRBV20-1 and TRBJ2-7; D unresolved. V was shortened by 0 bases and J by 0 bases, with 6 bases between the two germline ends. CDR1 is DFQATT and CDR2 is SNEGSKA in the germline V gene (reference sequence). This CDR3 has 13 residues. The CDR3 DNA sequence: TGCAGTGCTAGAGATGCTAGCTCCTACGAGCAGTACTTC. This translates into CSARDASSYEQYF.

The J gene is TRBJ2-3, the V gene TRBV29-1; 7 bases line up with TRBD2. This CDR3 has 12 residues. Trimming took 6 bases from V and 1 from J; bases not matched to a gene: 1. Germline lookup yields CDR1 SQVTM and CDR2 ANQGSEA. CDR3 nucleotide sequence: TGCAGCGTCCGGGAGGGCACAGATACGCAGTATTTT. Protein sequence: CSVREGTDTQYF.